This T cell receptor (beta chain) is from a study of cytomegalovirus exposure and HLA in healthy donors. At the time of sampling, donors were nominally healthy, though unrecorded immune exposures were likely. With 60 Vbeta and 13 Jbeta primers, the PCR was carried out. Data came from immunoSEQ multiplex PCR; TCRdb stores just in-frame clones and leaves some out. The data contain some 180,000 clones, roughly 68% of them seen just once; the ten biggest clones take up approximately 1.8%. Study-level points and caveats: One variant, a missense change in DCLRE1C, was linked in a later analysis to TCR beta V- and J-gene trimming. Cytomegalovirus-associated TCR beta chains were listed, numbering roughly 150. There were some public TCRs occurring in many donors, but most TCR sequences were rare.

Remarks on this clone: Its antigen is unknown.

This clonotype was sampled from a young woman in good health and CMV-seronegative. Sequencing input: PBMCs.

CDR3 sequence: CASSPQGRGLEKLFF. CDR3 nucleotides: TGTGCCAGCAGCCCCCAGGGCAGGGGTTTGGAAAAACTGTTTTTT. The chain is built from TRBV9 and TRBJ1-4; the D gene is possibly TRBD1 (6 bases). The germline gives CDR1 SGDLS, CDR2 YYNGEE. The CDR3 contains 15 residues. Trimming removed 4 bases at V and 8 bases at J, with 18 bases between.